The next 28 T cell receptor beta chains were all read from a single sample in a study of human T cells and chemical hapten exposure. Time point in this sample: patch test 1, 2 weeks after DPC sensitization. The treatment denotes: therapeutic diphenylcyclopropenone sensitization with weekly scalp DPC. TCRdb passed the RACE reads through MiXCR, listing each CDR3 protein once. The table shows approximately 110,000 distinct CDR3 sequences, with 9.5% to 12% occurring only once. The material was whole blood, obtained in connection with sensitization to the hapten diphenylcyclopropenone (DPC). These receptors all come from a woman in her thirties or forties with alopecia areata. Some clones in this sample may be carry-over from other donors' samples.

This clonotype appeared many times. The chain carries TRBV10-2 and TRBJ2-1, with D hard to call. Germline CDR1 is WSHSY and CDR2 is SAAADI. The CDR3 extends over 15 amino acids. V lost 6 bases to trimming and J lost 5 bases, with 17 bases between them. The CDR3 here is CASRVFGASNNEQFF. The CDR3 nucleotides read TGCGCCAGCAGGGTTTTTGGAGCATCTAACAATGAGCAGTTCTTC.

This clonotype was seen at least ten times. For the CDR3, the DNA is TGTGCCAGCAGTCACCACCTAGCGGGAGGGCCGCAAGAGCAGTTCTTC. The encoded protein is CASSHHLAGGPQEQFF. The chain employs TRBV28 and TRBJ2-1, with 12 bases identical to TRBD2. V gave up 5 bases and J gave up 10 bases; unmatched junction bases: 12. The CDR3 totals 16 residues. Germline V gives CDR1 MDHEN, CDR2 SYDVKM. Full variable domain (missing parts from reference TRBV28 and TRBJ2-1): DVKVTQSSRYLVKRTGEKVFLECVQDMDHENMFWYRQDPGLGLRLIYFSYDVKMKEKGDIPEGYSVSREKKERFSLILESASTNQTSMYLCASSHHLAGGPQEQFFGPGTRLTVL.

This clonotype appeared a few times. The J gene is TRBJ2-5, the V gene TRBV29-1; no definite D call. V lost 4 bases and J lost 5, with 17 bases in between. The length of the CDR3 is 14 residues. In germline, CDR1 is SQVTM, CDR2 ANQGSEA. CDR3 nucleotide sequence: TGCAGCGTTGCACCCGGACCATACGGGGAGACCCAGTACTTC. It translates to CSVAPGPYGETQYF.

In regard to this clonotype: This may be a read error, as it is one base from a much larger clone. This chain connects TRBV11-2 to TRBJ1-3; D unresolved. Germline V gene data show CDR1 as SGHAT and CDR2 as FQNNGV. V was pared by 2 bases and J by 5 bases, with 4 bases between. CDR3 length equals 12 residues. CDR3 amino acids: CASSLFRNTIYF. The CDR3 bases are TGTGCCAGCAGCTTATTCCGAAACACCATATATTTT.

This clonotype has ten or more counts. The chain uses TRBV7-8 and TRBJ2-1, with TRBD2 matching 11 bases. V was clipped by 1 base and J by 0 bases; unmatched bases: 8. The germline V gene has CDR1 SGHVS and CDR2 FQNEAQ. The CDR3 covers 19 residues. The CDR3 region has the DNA TGTGCCAGCAGCTTAGTCGGGGCTAGCGGGAGGAGCTCCTACAATGAGCAGTTCTTC. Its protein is CASSLVGASGRSSYNEQFF.

CDR3 protein: CASSLLTGGLPYQETQYF. The CDR3 coding sequence is TGTGCCAGCAGCTTACTCACTGGCGGCCTCCCCTACCAAGAGACCCAGTACTTC. This chain uses TRBV7-8 with TRBJ2-5; D uncertain. The CDR3 runs 18 residues. The germline V gene has CDR1 SGHVS and CDR2 FQNEAQ. V dropped 2 bases and J dropped 0 bases, with 19 bases sitting between them.

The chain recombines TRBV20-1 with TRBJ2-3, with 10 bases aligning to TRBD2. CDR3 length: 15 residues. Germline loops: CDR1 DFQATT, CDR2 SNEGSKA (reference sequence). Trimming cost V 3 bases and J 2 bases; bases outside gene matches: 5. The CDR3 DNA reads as TGCAGTGCTAGCGACAGCGGGAGGGCCACAGATACGCAGTATTTT. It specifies CSASDSGRATDTQYF.

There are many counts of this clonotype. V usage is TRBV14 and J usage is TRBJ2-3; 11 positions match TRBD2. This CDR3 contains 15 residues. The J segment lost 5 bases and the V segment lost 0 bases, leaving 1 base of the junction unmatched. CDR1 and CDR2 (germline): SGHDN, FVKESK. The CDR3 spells CASSQEGTSGDTQYF. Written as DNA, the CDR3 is TGTGCCAGCAGCCAAGAGGGGACTAGCGGAGATACGCAGTATTTT.

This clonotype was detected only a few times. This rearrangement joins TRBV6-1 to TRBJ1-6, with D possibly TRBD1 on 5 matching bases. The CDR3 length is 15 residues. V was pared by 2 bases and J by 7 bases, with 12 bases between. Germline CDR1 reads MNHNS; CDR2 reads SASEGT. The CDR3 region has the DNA TGTGCCAGCAGTGAATCTGGGGCCCGGAATTCACCCCTCCACTTT. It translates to CASSESGARNSPLHF.

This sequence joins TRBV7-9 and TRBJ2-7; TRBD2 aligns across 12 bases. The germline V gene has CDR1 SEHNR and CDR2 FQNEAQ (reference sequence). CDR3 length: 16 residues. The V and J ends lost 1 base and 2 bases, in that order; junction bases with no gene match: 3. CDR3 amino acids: CASSLGTSGVPYEQYF. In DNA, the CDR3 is TGTGCCAGCAGCTTAGGGACTAGCGGGGTACCCTACGAGCAGTACTTC.

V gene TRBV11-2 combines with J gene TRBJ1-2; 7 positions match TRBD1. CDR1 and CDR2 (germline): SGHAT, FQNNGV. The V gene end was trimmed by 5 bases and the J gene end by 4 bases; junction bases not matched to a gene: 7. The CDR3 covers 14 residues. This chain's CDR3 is CASSLDRVTYGYTF. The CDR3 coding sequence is TGTGCCAGCAGCCTTGACAGGGTTACCTATGGCTACACCTTC.

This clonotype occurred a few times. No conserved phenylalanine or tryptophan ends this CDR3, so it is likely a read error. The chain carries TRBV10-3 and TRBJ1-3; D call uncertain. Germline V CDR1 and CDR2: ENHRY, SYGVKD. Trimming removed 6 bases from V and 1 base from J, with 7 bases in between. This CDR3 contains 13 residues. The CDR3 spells CAIRRPSGNTIYL. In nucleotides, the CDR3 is TGTGCCATCAGAAGGCCGTCTGGAAACACCATATATTTG.

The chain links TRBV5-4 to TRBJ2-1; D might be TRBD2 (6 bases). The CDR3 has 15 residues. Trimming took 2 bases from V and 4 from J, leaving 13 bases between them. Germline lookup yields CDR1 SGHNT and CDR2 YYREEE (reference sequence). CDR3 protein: CASSFGGGAYNEQFF. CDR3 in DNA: TGTGCCAGCAGCTTCGGAGGCGGGGCGTACAATGAGCAGTTCTTC.

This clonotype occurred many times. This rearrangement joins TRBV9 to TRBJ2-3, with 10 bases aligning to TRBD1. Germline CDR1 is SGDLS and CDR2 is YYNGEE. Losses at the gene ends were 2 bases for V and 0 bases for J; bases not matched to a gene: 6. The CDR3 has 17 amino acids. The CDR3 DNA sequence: TGTGCCAGCAGCGTCTACCGGGACAGGGGAAGCACAGATACGCAGTATTTT. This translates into CASSVYRDRGSTDTQYF.

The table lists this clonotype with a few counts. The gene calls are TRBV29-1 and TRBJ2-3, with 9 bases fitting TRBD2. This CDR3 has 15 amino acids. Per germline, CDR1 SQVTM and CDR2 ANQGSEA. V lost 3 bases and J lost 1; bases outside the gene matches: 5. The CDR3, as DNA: TGCAGCGTTGACCACAGACTAGCGGGCACAGATACGCAGTATTTT. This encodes CSVDHRLAGTDTQYF.

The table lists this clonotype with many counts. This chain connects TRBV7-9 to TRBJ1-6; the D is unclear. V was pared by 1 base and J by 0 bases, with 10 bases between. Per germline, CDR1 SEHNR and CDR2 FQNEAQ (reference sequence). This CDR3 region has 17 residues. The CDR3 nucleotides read TGTGCCAGCAGCTTAGACGGGTGGAGCTCCTATAATTCACCCCTCCACTTT. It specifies CASSLDGWSSYNSPLHF.

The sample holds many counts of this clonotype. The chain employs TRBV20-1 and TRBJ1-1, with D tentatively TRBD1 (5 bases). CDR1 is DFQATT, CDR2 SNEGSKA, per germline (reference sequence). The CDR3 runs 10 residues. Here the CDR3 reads CSVGPGPAFF. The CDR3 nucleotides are TGCAGCGTCGGGCCAGGGCCAGCTTTCTTT.

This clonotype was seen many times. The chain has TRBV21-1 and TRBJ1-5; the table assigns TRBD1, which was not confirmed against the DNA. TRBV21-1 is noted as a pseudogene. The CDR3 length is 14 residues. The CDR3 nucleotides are TGTGCCAGCAGCACGAGACAGGGGAAGCAGCCCCAGCATTTT. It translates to CASSTRQGKQPQHF.

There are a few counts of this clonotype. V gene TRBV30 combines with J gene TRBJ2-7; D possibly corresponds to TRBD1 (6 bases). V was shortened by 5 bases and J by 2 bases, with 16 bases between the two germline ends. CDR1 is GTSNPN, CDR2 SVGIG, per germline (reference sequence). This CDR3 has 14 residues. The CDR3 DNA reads TGTGCCTGGGCCATAACAGGGACCCCCTACGAGCAGTACTTC. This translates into CAWAITGTPYEQYF.

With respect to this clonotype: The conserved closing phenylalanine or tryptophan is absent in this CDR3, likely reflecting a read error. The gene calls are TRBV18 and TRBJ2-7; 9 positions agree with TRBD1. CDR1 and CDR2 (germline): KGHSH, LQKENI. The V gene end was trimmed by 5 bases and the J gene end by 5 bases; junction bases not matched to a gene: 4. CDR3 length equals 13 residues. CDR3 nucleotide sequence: TGTGCCAGCTCATCGGGACAGGGAAACGAGCAGTACCTC. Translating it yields CASSSGQGNEQYL.

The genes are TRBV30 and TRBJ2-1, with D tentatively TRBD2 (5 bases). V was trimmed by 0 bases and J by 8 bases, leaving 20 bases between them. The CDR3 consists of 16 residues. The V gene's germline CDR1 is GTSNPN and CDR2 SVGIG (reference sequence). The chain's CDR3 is CAWSVLGSAWTDEQFF. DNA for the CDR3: TGTGCCTGGAGTGTACTTGGGAGTGCCTGGACCGATGAGCAGTTCTTC.

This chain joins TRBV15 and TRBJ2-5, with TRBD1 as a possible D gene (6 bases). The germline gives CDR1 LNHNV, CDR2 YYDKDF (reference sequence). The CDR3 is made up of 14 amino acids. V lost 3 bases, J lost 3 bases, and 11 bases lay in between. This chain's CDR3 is CATSRGRTEETQYF. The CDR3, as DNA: TGTGCCACCAGCAGGGGACGGACAGAAGAGACCCAGTACTTC.

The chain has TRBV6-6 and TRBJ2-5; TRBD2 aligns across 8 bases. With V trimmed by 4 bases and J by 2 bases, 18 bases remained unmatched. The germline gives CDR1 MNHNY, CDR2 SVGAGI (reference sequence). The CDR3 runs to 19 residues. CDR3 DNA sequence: TGTGCCAGCAGTTTCAGGGCCCCAGGTAGCGGGGCTTTACAAGAGACCCAGTACTTC. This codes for CASSFRAPGSGALQETQYF.

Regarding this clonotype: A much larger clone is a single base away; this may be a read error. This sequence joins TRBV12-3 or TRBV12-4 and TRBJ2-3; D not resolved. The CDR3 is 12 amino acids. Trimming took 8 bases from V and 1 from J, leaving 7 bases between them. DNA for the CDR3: TGTGCCAGCTGCCTCCGCACAGATACGCAGTATTTT. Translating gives CASCLRTDTQYF.

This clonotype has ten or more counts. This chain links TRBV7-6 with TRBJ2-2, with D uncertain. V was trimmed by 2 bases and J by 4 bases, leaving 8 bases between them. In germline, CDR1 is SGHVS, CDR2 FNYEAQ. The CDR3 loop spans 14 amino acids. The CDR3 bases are TGTGCCAGCAGCTTAAATAGTTTCACCGGGGAGCTGTTTTTT. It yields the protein CASSLNSFTGELFF.

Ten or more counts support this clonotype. Here the CDR3 reads CASSVALAGPGELFF. CDR3 sequence (DNA): TGTGCCAGCAGCGTAGCACTAGCGGGACCCGGGGAGCTGTTTTTT. The rearrangement joins TRBV9 to TRBJ2-2; TRBD2 matches 10 bases. The CDR3 covers 15 residues. Germline lookup yields CDR1 SGDLS and CDR2 YYNGEE. V shed 0 bases and J 6 bases; nucleotides not matched to a gene: 2.

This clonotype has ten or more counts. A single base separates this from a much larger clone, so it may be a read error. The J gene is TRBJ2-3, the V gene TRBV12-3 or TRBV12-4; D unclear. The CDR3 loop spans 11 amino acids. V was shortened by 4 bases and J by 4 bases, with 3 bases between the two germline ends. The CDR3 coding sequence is TGTGCCAGCAGTTCCCCAGATACGCAGTATTTT. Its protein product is CASSSPDTQYF.

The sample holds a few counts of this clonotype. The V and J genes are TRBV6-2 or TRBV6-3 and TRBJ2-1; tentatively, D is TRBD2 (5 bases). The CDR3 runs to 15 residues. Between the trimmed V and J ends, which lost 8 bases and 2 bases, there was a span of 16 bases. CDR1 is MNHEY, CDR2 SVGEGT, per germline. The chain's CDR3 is CASSHTRGTYNEQFF. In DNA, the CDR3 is TGTGCCAGCTCTCATACGAGAGGGACCTACAATGAGCAGTTCTTC.